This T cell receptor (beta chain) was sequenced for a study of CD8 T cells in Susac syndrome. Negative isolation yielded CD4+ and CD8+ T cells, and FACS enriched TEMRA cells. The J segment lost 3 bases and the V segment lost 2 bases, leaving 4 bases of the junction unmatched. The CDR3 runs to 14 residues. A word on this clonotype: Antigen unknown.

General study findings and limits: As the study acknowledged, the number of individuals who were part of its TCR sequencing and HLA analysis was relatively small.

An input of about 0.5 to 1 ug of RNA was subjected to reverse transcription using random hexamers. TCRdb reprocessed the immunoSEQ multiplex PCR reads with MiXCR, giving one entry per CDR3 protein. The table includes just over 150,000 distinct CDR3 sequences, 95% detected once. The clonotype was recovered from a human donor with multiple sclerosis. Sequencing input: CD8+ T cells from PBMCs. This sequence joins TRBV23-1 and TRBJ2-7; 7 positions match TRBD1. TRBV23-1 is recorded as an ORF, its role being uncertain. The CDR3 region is CASSQDDRVYEQYV. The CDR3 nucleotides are TGCGCCAGCAGTCAAGACGACAGGGTCTACGAGCAGTACGTC.